These T cell receptor beta chains were read from a single sample in a study of blood T cell repertoires in COVID-19. Clones were sequenced by immunoSEQ multiplex PCR, and TCRdb holds only the in-frame ones, with some missing. This table has about 200,000 clones, roughly 88% appearing once. Input material: PBMCs or T cells enriched from blood (not recorded which). The receptors here all came from a middle-aged man with acute COVID-19. Each CDR3 is given with its conserved first and last residue. D genes are given only for firm matches.

V gene	J gene	D gene	CDR3 protein	CDR3 DNA
TRBV24-1	TRBJ2-7	.	CAIQTSGHEQYF	TGTGCCATCCAAACTAGTGGCCACGAGCAGTACTTC
TRBV27	TRBJ2-5	TRBD1	CASSLSAFKGQQETQYF	TGTGCCAGCAGTTTATCGGCTTTTAAGGGACAGCAAGAGACCCAGTACTTC
TRBV24-1	TRBJ1-1	.	CATSDLRGSEAFF	TGTGCCACCAGTGACTTGCGGGGGTCTGAAGCTTTCTTT
TRBV6-1	TRBJ1-2	.	CASSGGQKTYGYTF	TGTGCCAGCAGTGGAGGACAGAAGACCTATGGCTACACCTTC
TRBV7-3	TRBJ2-1	TRBD2	CASSSQGLATEEQFF	TGTGCCAGCAGCTCCCAGGGACTAGCGACTGAGGAGCAGTTCTTC
TRBV19	TRBJ1-5	.	CASSSGDPTTGGGHSNQPQHF	TGTGCCAGTAGTTCAGGGGATCCGACCACGGGAGGGGGGCATAGCAATCAGCCCCAGCATTTT
TRBV11-2	TRBJ2-7	TRBD2	CASSLRSSGIVEQYF	TGTGCCAGCAGCTTAAGGTCCAGCGGGATTGTTGAGCAGTACTTC
TRBV6-5	TRBJ2-7	.	CASSPRSSYEQYF	TGTGCCAGCAGCCCCCGGAGCTCCTACGAGCAGTACTTC
TRBV27	TRBJ1-1	TRBD1	CASSFLMTGGRRTEAFF	TGTGCCAGCAGTTTCCTAATGACAGGGGGGCGTAGGACTGAAGCTTTCTTT
TRBV9	TRBJ2-1	TRBD2	CASSVDLGEGWNEQFF	TGTGCCAGCAGCGTAGATTTGGGGGAGGGCTGGAATGAGCAGTTCTTC
TRBV7-2	TRBJ1-2	.	CASSLQTRDYTF	TGTGCCAGCAGCTTACAAACCAGGGACTACACCTTC
TRBV18	TRBJ2-6	TRBD2	CASSPPLAGSAPGANVLTF	TGTGCCAGCTCACCCCCCCTAGCGGGATCCGCCCCGGGGGCCAACGTCCTGACTTTC
TRBV7-8	TRBJ2-7	.	CASSLLDEQYF	TGTGCCAGCAGCTTACTCGACGAGCAGTACTTC
TRBV28	TRBJ2-5	TRBD2	CASSSYYLAGRETQYF	TGTGCCAGCAGTTCCTACTACCTAGCGGGAAGGGAGACCCAGTACTTC
TRBV5-1	TRBJ2-7	TRBD1	CASSPGTAPYEQYF	TGCGCCAGCAGCCCCGGGACAGCCCCCTACGAGCAGTACTTC
TRBV3-1/TRBV3-2	TRBJ2-7	TRBD2	CASSQGWSEAGGYEQYF	TGTGCCAGCAGCCAAGGTTGGTCCGAGGCGGGAGGTTACGAGCAGTACTTC
TRBV7-6	TRBJ2-3	.	CASSLERQRSQYF	TGTGCCAGCAGCTTAGAAAGGCAGCGATCGCAGTATTTT